This entry concerns a single T cell receptor beta chain. As yet, its antigen is unknown. The CDR3 covers 15 residues. Per the germline V gene, CDR1 is ENHRY and CDR2 is SYGVKD. V gave up 3 bases and J gave up 2 bases, with 11 bases separating them. Method: immunoSEQ multiplex PCR; TCRdb's copy keeps in-frame clones and lacks some. Altogether about 36,000 clones are present, 74% being singletons, with the ten largest covering less than 20%. The source of the sample is a study of OX40 agonist ivuxolimab in advanced cancers. On the study more broadly: The study gave patients intravenous ivuxolimab at 0.01 to 10 mg/kg every 2 weeks. Broader study findings: The mean number of expanded clones was higher in CD8+ T cells than in CD4+. Among some nonresponders, normalized T-cell clonal expansion was also low. CD4+ and CD8+ T cells in blood underwent clonal expansion by week 6 at 0.1 to 3.0 mg/kg.

The receptor comes from an adult with an advanced solid tumor such as melanoma, head and neck, liver or kidney cancer. Material: CD4+ or CD8+ T cells sorted from blood, obtained in a trial of the OX40 agonist ivuxolimab. The J gene is TRBJ1-5, the V gene TRBV10-3; D perhaps matches TRBD1 (6 bases). The CDR3 spells CAISDRGEGNQPQHF. The CDR3 nucleotides are TGTGCCATCAGTGACAGGGGCGAGGGCAATCAGCCCCAGCATTTT.